The next 21 T cell receptor beta chains were all read from a single sample in a study of response to subunit inactivated influenza vaccine. In TCRdb, the RT-PCR reads were re-called with MiXCR into one record per CDR3 protein. The sample carries some 500,000 distinct CDR3 sequences, 10% to 15% recorded once. The sample consisted of PBMCs from blood, taken roughly 46 days after vaccination. The receptors here all came from a man aged 50-59 years who received an inactivated influenza vaccine.

V is TRBV10-3 and J is TRBJ2-3; 10 nucleotides agree with TRBD2. V trimming: 8 bases; J trimming: 5 bases; junction bases outside the gene matches: 4. From germline, CDR1 is ENHRY and CDR2 SYGVKD. The CDR3 runs to 13 residues. The CDR3: CAIQAGGGDTQYF. CDR3 bases: TGTGCCATCCAAGCGGGGGGGGGAGATACGCAGTATTTT.

This clonotype has only a few counts. The chain is built from TRBV12-3 or TRBV12-4 and TRBJ2-3; D is possibly TRBD1 (6 bases). The CDR3 sequence is 14 residues long. V shed 6 bases and J shed 0 bases, with 10 bases lying between them. The CDR3 spells CASSTGFSTDTQYF. The CDR3 DNA follows: TGTGCCAGCAGCACAGGGTTTAGCACAGATACGCAGTATTTT.

The CDR3 bases are TGTGCCAGCAGTTCTTGGTTAGCGGTGTGCAATGAGCAGTTCTTC. As protein: CASSSWLAVCNEQFF. The genes are TRBV6-5 and TRBJ2-1, with D perhaps matching TRBD2 (6 bases). The CDR3 runs to 15 residues. V dropped 4 bases and J dropped 6 bases, with 16 bases sitting between them. Germline V gene data show CDR1 as MNHEY and CDR2 as SVGAGI.

This sequence joins TRBV7-8 and TRBJ2-5; possible D gene TRBD2, 5 bases. V gave up 6 bases and J gave up 5 bases, with 13 bases separating them. CDR1 and CDR2 (germline): SGHVS, FQNEAQ. This CDR3 has 13 residues. This chain's CDR3 is CASSSNSVETQYF. The CDR3 DNA is TGTGCCAGCAGTTCAAATAGCGTGGAGACCCAGTACTTC.

This clonotype has at least ten counts. This sequence joins TRBV5-1 and TRBJ1-5; D remains unclear. The CDR3 runs 13 residues. V lost 4 bases, J lost 0 bases, and 5 bases lay in between. Germline V gene lookup returns CDR1 SGHRS and CDR2 YFSETQ. CDR3 in amino acids: CASSADSNQPQHF. The CDR3 nucleotides read TGCGCCAGCAGCGCGGATAGCAATCAGCCCCAGCATTTT.

In its sample, this clonotype was seen many times. The chain couples TRBV15 to TRBJ1-1; tentative D call: TRBD1 (6 bases). The CDR3 extends over 15 amino acids. With 0 bases removed from V and 3 bases from J, the gap between germline ends came to 11 bases. Germline CDR1 and CDR2: LNHNV and YYDKDF (reference sequence). This CDR3 is CATSRDLAGDTEAFF. The CDR3 DNA reads as TGTGCCACCAGCAGAGACCTCGCAGGGGACACTGAAGCTTTCTTT.

The rearrangement uses TRBV24-1 and TRBJ2-7; 7 bases match TRBD2. The CDR3 length is 15 residues. CDR1 KGHDR and CDR2 SFDVKD come from the germline V gene. After removal of 3 bases from V and 0 bases from J, the junction contained 4 bases not matched to a gene. CDR3: CATSDPLADSYEQYF. The CDR3 region has the DNA TGTGCCACCAGTGATCCTCTAGCGGACTCCTACGAGCAGTACTTC.

As DNA, the CDR3 is TGCGCCAGCAGAGCCCACAGGGGAGAGACCCAGTACTTC. As protein: CASRAHRGETQYF. The chain couples TRBV5-1 to TRBJ2-5; 7 bases align to TRBD1. The CDR3 runs 13 residues. The germline CDR1 and CDR2 sequences are SGHRS and YFSETQ. After removal of 5 bases from V and 4 bases from J, the junction contained 5 bases not matched to a gene.

The table lists this clonotype with a few counts. The chain has TRBV4-2 and TRBJ2-5; 11 nucleotides line up with TRBD1. The germline gives CDR1 LGHNA, CDR2 YNFKEQ. V trimming: 2 bases; J trimming: 1 base; junction bases outside the gene matches: 3. The CDR3 spans 16 residues. In nucleotides, the CDR3 is TGTGCCAGCAGCCAATGGGACAGGGGGGGCCAAGAGACCCAGTACTTC. This encodes CASSQWDRGGQETQYF.

The chain couples TRBV7-9 to TRBJ2-3; the match to TRBD2 covers 8 bases. CDR3 length equals 16 residues. Losses at the gene ends were 3 bases for V and 2 bases for J; bases not matched to a gene: 7. Germline values: CDR1 SEHNR, CDR2 FQNEAQ (reference sequence). The CDR3 bases are TGTGCCAGCAGCTTCACTAGCGGAATGGACACAGATACGCAGTATTTT. This sequence encodes CASSFTSGMDTDTQYF.

This clonotype was counted only a few times. This sequence joins TRBV7-2 and TRBJ2-7; 9 bases agree with TRBD1. The CDR3 sequence is 16 residues long. Germline V lookup: CDR1 SGHTA, CDR2 FQGNSA. Trimming cost V 1 base and J 1 base; bases outside gene matches: 5. The CDR3 DNA reads as TGTGCCAGCAGCTTAGACCGGGACAGGGTATCCTACGAGCAGTACTTC. Protein sequence: CASSLDRDRVSYEQYF. Supplemented by reference TRBV7-2 and TRBJ2-7, the full variable domain reads GAGVSQSPSNKVTEKGKDVELRCDPISGHTALYWYRQSLGQGLEFLIYFQGNSAPDKSGLPSDRFSAERTGGSVSTLTIQRTQQEDSAVYLCASSLDRDRVSYEQYFGPGTRLTVT.

This rearrangement joins TRBV20-1 to TRBJ2-1, with TRBD2 as a possible D gene (6 bases). The CDR3 is 16 residues long. V gave up 5 bases and J gave up 8 bases, with 25 bases separating them. CDR1 is DFQATT, CDR2 SNEGSKA, per germline (reference sequence). The DNA for the CDR3 is TGCAGTGCTTCCCCCGGAGCGGGCACAACCCGGGATGAGCAGTTCTTC. Translating it yields CSASPGAGTTRDEQFF.

The chain recombines TRBV28 with TRBJ1-2; D uncertain. V shed 5 bases and J shed 4 bases, with 8 bases lying between them. CDR3 length equals 12 residues. From germline, CDR1 is MDHEN and CDR2 SYDVKM. CDR3 DNA: TGTGCCAGCAGTAACGCACGCTATGGCTACACCTTC. Protein sequence: CASSNARYGYTF.

The chain links TRBV4-2 to TRBJ1-2, with 9 bases lining up with TRBD1. CDR3 length equals 16 residues. V shed 1 base, J shed 8 bases, and the junction held 11 bases outside the gene matches. Germline V lookup: CDR1 LGHNA, CDR2 YNFKEQ. The CDR3 DNA reads as TGTGCCAGCAGCCAAGGAATGGGACAGGGCTTTGGAGGCTACACCTTC. Protein sequence: CASSQGMGQGFGGYTF.

This clonotype was seen repeatedly, ten times or more. The V gene is TRBV12-3 or TRBV12-4, the J gene TRBJ2-7; D unresolved. V was trimmed by 4 bases and J by 5 bases, leaving 9 bases between them. This CDR3 region has 12 residues. The CDR3 here is CASSSGAHEQYF. Here the CDR3 DNA reads TGTGCCAGCAGTTCTGGCGCCCACGAGCAGTACTTC.

This clonotype was observed a handful of times. J is TRBJ2-1 and V is TRBV29-1; D is unresolved. V was trimmed by 3 bases and J by 0 bases, leaving 12 bases between them. This CDR3 contains 15 residues. From germline, CDR1 is SQVTM and CDR2 ANQGSEA. For the CDR3, the DNA is TGCAGCGTTGAGTCAGCACAGAGCTCCTACAATGAGCAGTTCTTC. Translation: CSVESAQSSYNEQFF.

The rearrangement joins TRBV5-1 to TRBJ2-7; 9 positions match TRBD2. The length of the CDR3 is 17 residues. Losses at the gene ends were 4 bases for V and 7 bases for J; bases not matched to a gene: 18. Per germline, CDR1 SGHRS and CDR2 YFSETQ. The CDR3 DNA sequence: TGCGCCAGCAGCCCAAAGGTCCTGGCTAGCGGGACTAGGGAGCAGTACTTC. Translated: CASSPKVLASGTREQYF.

This clonotype turned up a few times. This chain uses TRBV7-2 with TRBJ2-3, with 8 bases lining up with TRBD2. The junction had 3 bases not matched to a gene; V was cut back by 2 bases and J by 2 bases. The CDR3 sequence is 15 residues long. Germline values: CDR1 SGHTA, CDR2 FQGNSA. The CDR3 coding sequence is TGTGCCAGCAGCTTACAGCGGGGGAACACAGATACGCAGTATTTT. Translation: CASSLQRGNTDTQYF.

The chain couples TRBV7-9 to TRBJ2-7; tentatively, D is TRBD2 (6 bases). V was clipped by 7 bases and J by 6 bases, with 16 bases between them. The CDR3 sequence is 13 residues long. Looked up from germline, CDR1 is SEHNR and CDR2 is FQNEAQ (reference sequence). The CDR3 sequence: CASTMNSGVEQYF. CDR3 bases: TGTGCCAGCACCATGAACTCGGGGGTCGAGCAGTACTTC.

CDR3 region: CSARREGQTDTQYF. The DNA for the CDR3 is TGCAGTGCTAGGCGGGAGGGCCAAACAGATACGCAGTATTTT. The rearrangement joins TRBV20-1 to TRBJ2-3, with 9 bases that match TRBD2. This CDR3 comprises 14 residues. Germline-derived CDR1 and CDR2 are DFQATT and SNEGSKA (reference sequence). The V gene end was trimmed by 3 bases and the J gene end by 3 bases; junction bases not matched to a gene: 4.

The chain has TRBV7-6 and TRBJ2-7; 8 bases line up with TRBD2. Trimming cost V 7 bases and J 0 bases; bases outside gene matches: 11. CDR3 length: 16 residues. Germline V CDR1 and CDR2: SGHVS, FNYEAQ. CDR3 bases: TGTGCCAGCATCAAAGGTCCGGGGGGGTCCTCCTACGAGCAGTACTTC. Translation gives CASIKGPGGSSYEQYF.